Only a few counts were recorded for the clone carrying this T cell receptor (beta chain). Its antigen is currently unknown. The CDR3 is made up of 12 amino acids. The V end lost 6 bases, the J end lost 4 bases, and 12 bases lay between the germline ends. The V gene's germline CDR1 is DFQATT and CDR2 SNEGSKA (reference sequence). Amplified regions were TCR beta CDR3 sequences from RNA transcripts. The primer set for the first-round RT-PCR of the TCR CDR3 was HTBI. TCRdb recomputed calls from the multiplex PCR reads with MiXCR, one row per CDR3 protein. This sample has 250,000 to 400,000 distinct CDR3 sequences, with around 13% found just once. This sample is part of a study of T cells in Graves' hyperthyroidism and ophthalmopathy. Points from the study as a whole: Blood also held most thyroid clonotypes expanded beyond 0.001.

The TCR comes from a woman aged 40-49 years with Graves' ophthalmopathy. The source material was blood. The chain recombines TRBV20-1 with TRBJ1-2; D remains ambiguous. The CDR3 protein is CSAESYSYGYTF. For the CDR3, the DNA is TGCAGTGCCGAGAGCTACTCCTATGGCTACACCTTC.